This T cell receptor beta chain stems from a study of cytomegalovirus exposure and HLA in healthy donors. The germline CDR1 and CDR2 sequences are SGHRS and YFSETQ. The length of the CDR3 is 13 residues. Trimming removed 4 bases at V and 4 bases at J, with 9 bases between. This clone was seen only once. PCR was performed using 60 Vbeta and 13 Jbeta primers. Sequenced by immunoSEQ multiplex PCR; TCRdb stores in-frame clones only, minus some. The table includes 100,000 to 120,000 clones, approximately 81% detected once. The chain employs TRBV5-1 and TRBJ1-5, with D hard to call. The source material was PBMCs. The receptor's source is a man aged 25 to 40 in good health and CMV-seronegative. The CDR3 coding sequence is TGCGCCAGCAGCCCCGGGGTTAATCAGCCCCAGCATTTT. As protein: CASSPGVNQPQHF.